This T cell receptor (beta chain) was sequenced for a study of tumor and adjacent non-tumor tissue in lung cancer. The wider study: There were around 11 adenocarcinoma, a couple of squamous cell carcinoma and 1 small cell lung cancer cases.

Trimming pared 5 bases from V and 2 bases from J, leaving 9 bases between. This CDR3 is 13 amino acids long. The template was RNA from unsorted bulk tissue. The library came from three nested PCR rounds adapted from ARM-PCR protocols. A single record per CDR3 protein comes from TCRdb applying MiXCR to the multiplex PCR reads. The profile shows 78,000 or so distinct CDR3 sequences, 80% to 85% of them singletons. Study results and limitations: Shorter survival was associated with higher TCR diversity in tumors.

On this clonotype itself: Its antigen is not identified.

This clonotype was sampled from a woman aged 50 to 60 with non-small cell lung cancer. Material for sequencing was lung tumor tissue. The chain joins TRBV12-3 or TRBV12-4 to TRBJ2-5; no firm D call. CDR3 in amino acids: CASSLYVQETQYF. CDR3 sequence (DNA): TGTGCCAGCAGTCTATATGTGCAAGAGACCCAGTACTTC.